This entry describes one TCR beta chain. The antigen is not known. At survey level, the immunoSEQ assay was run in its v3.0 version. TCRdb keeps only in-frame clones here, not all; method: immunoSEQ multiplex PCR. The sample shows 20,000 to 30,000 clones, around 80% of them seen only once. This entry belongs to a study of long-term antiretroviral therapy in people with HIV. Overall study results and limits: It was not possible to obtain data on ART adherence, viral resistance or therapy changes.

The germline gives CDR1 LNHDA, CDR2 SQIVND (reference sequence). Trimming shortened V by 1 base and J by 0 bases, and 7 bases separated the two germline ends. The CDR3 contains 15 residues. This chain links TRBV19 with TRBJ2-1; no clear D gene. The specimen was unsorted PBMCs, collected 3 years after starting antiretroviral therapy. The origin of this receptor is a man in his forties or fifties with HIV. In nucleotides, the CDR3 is TGTGCCAGTAGTATAGTGACTTTCTCCTACAATGAGCAGTTCTTC. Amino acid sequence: CASSIVTFSYNEQFF.